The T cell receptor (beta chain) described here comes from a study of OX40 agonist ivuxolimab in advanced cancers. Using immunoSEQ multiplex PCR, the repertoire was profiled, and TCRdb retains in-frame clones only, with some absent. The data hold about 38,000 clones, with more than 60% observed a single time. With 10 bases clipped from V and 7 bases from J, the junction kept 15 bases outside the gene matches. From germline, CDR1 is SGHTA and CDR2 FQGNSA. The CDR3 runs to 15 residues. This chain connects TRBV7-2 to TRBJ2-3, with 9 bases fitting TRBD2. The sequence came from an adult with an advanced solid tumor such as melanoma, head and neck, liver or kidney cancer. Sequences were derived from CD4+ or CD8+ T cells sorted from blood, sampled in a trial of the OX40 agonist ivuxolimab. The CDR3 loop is CATLEKAGGLYTQYF. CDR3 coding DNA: TGTGCCACCTTGGAGAAAGCGGGAGGTTTGTATACGCAGTATTTT.